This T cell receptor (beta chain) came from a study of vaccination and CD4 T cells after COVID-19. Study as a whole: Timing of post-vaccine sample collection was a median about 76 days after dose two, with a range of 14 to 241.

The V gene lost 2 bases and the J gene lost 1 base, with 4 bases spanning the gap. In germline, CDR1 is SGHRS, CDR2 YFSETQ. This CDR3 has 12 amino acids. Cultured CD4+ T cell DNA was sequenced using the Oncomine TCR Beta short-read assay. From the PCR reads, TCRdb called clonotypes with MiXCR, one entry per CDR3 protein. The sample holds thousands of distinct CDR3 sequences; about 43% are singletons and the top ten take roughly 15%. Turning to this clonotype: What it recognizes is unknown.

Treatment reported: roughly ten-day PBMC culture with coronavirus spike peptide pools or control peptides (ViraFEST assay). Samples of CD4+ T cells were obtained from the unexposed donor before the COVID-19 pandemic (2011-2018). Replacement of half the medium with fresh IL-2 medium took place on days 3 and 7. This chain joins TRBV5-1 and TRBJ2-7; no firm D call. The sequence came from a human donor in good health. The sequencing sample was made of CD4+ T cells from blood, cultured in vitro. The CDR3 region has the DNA TGCGCCAGCAGCTTCCATTCCTACGAGCAGTACTTC. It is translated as CASSFHSYEQYF.